The source of this T cell receptor (beta chain) is a study of lymphopenia after photon versus proton radiotherapy (dated 2019 in TCRdb). In the study overall: The study compared the immunological effects of photon versus proton radiation therapy in patients with gastrointestinal tumors who developed high-grade lymphopenia. A cohort of about 20 patients with gastrointestinal tumors who received either photon or proton therapy and subsequently developed lymphopenia was included. The goal of the study was to describe how the two radiation modalities differ in their effects on the immune system.

About this clone itself: The antigen it binds to is not known. Per-nucleotide qualities are absent, and no much larger clonotype sits a single base away.

From the cysteine up to the phenylalanine, the CDR3 has a length of 15 residues. Solely the CDR3 DNA is kept, with 45 bases framed from the first base. V loses 0 bases at its end and J loses 3 bases; junction bases beyond the gene matches: 6. As encoded in the germline V gene, CDR1 is SQVTM while CDR2 is ANQGSEA. Summary of the overall study and its limitations: After the lymphocyte count nadir, oligoclonal expansion, especially of CD8+ Temra cells, was observed in photon-treated repertoires, and the drop in diversity was driven by this expansion. Across the cohort, among patients who died, a greater drop in TCR diversity after the nadir was inversely correlated with overall survival time. The survival association was assessed only in patients who died, and better survival with proton therapy was presented by the authors as a possibility rather than a demonstrated result. Proton-treated patients stayed relatively stable during treatment, while photon-treated patients lost naive T cells and TCR diversity and gained effector/memory populations.

The library came from the immunoSEQ multiplex PCR assay. Alongside multiparametric flow cytometry, deep sequencing of rearranged TCR beta loci was used to profile the T cell repertoires. TCRdb provides this immuneACCESS table in a form limited to in-frame rearrangements. Some clones are lacking; in checked studies, under half of them reflect an unresolved V gene, and why the rest are absent is not known. The sample yields about 64,000 clones; roughly 87% were counted once. Roughly 12% of the sample is in the top ten clones. The chain was built from TRBV29-1 and TRBJ2-7; TRBD1 aligns with 9 central bases. This material consisted of peripheral blood, taken from a patient treated with proton-based radiotherapy. The sequence was collected from a man older than 75 with esophageal cancer. CDR3 sequence: CSVEDPLDRGYEQYF. The nucleotides read TGCAGCGTTGAAGATCCCTTGGACAGGGGCTACGAGCAGTACTTC.